This T cell receptor beta chain is drawn from a study of blood T cell repertoires in COVID-19. Produced via immunoSEQ multiplex PCR; TCRdb's table is partial and in-frame only. Of roughly 410,000 clones in the sample, approximately 89% are singletons; the top ten hold roughly 1.4%. This CDR3 comprises 16 residues. Trimming pared 4 bases from V and 6 bases from J, leaving 22 bases between. Germline V gene lookup returns CDR1 LGHDT and CDR2 YNNKEL (reference sequence). This chain uses TRBV3-1 (or the pseudogene TRBV3-2) with TRBJ2-7, with D possibly TRBD1 on 6 matching bases. This TCR came from a woman in her 40s with COVID-19, enrolled during active disease. Source material: peripheral blood. CDR3 in amino acids: CASSLSLRNRASEQYF. CDR3 sequence (DNA): TGTGCCAGCAGCCTATCCTTACGGAACAGGGCATCCGAGCAGTACTTC.